This TCR beta chain was identified during a study of T cells expressing NK-cell markers. Per the germline V gene, CDR1 is GTSNPN and CDR2 is SVGIG (reference sequence). The CDR3 totals 15 residues. TCRdb re-called the 5' RACE reads and gives one entry per CDR3 protein, without DNA. Reported are approximately 150,000 distinct CDR3 sequences; the ten largest clones contain 12%. The source of this sequence is a man aged 18-30 years in good health. The chain employs TRBV30 and TRBJ2-7; TCRdb gives TRBD2 as the D gene, but with no DNA this cannot be confirmed. The sequenced sample was blood T cells: a sorted CD56 or NKG2C T cell subset, CD4+ or CD8+ T cells, or bulk PBMC T cells (not recorded which). The CDR3 loop reads CAWRLGGTYSYEQYF.